The 26 T cell receptor beta chains listed next were all sequenced from one sample in a study of type 1 regulatory T cells (dated by TCRdb to the early 2020s). For these receptors, no antigen is known. Sequencing used an Illumina MiSeq. TCRdb cleaned the public reads at Q25 with fastp, built clones with MiXCR and kept in-frame beta chains. When rows share a CDR3 protein, they turn into one entry using the most common DNA and genes. The sample yields roughly 65,000 distinct CDR3 sequences; roughly half were counted once. About 2% of the sample comes from the top ten. Source material: cultured non-Tr1 T cells, either the whole culture or a sorted T cell fraction (not recorded which). The sample's cell subset or site label is to be understood as: non-Tr1 population from the T-allo10 product. The source of these receptors is a human donor in good health.

This rearrangement joins TRBV12-3 or TRBV12-4 to TRBJ1-2; D unclear. V was clipped by 6 bases and J by 7 bases, with 9 bases between them. This CDR3 contains 11 residues. The CDR3 sequence is CASSSLLGYTF. The CDR3 region has the DNA TGTGCCAGCAGCTCCCTTCTTGGCTACACCTTC.

This chain connects TRBV5-5 to TRBJ2-2; a possible D gene is TRBD2 (6 bases). Trimming removed 0 bases from V and 6 bases from J, with 12 bases in between. Germline CDR1 is SGHKS and CDR2 is YYEKEE (reference sequence). The CDR3 totals 15 residues. CDR3 coding DNA: TGTGCCAGCAGCTTGGTTGCGGGGTCGGCCGGGGAGCTGTTTTTT. This translates into CASSLVAGSAGELFF.

The genes are TRBV5-6 and TRBJ1-6; 8 nucleotides line up with TRBD1. Trimming removed 5 bases from V and 15 bases from J; junction bases left unmatched: 19. The germline CDR1 and CDR2 sequences are SGHDT and YYEEEE. The CDR3 totals 16 residues. The DNA of the CDR3 is TGTGCCAGCAGTTCGACGGAGGGGGCAGGGGGCTCGGTCCTCCACTTT. Its translation is CASSSTEGAGGSVLHF.

Sample share makes this clonotype medium-sized (0.01 to 0.1%). The chain employs TRBV7-2 and TRBJ2-3; D perhaps matches TRBD2 (5 bases). This CDR3 region has 13 residues. Germline CDR1 is SGHTA and CDR2 is FQGNSA. Trimming took 6 bases from V and 2 from J, leaving 9 bases between them. For the CDR3, the DNA is TGTGCCAGCAGTAAGCGGTACACAGATACGCAGTATTTT. Translated, it gives CASSKRYTDTQYF.

This clonotype was seen a few times. The chain employs TRBV12-3 or TRBV12-4 and TRBJ1-3; D is uncertain. V was trimmed by 3 bases and J by 1 base, leaving 4 bases between them. The CDR3 length is 13 residues. Here the CDR3 DNA reads TGTGCCAGCAGTTTTCTTTCTGGAAACACCATATATTTT. Its protein is CASSFLSGNTIYF.

V and J are TRBV6-6 and TRBJ2-3; 7 bases line up with TRBD1. Germline loops: CDR1 MNHNY, CDR2 SVGAGI (reference sequence). CDR3 length equals 16 residues. The V segment lost 5 bases and the J segment 0 bases; nucleotides outside the gene matches: 8. CDR3 amino acids: CASSNPQGDSTDTQYF. DNA for the CDR3: TGTGCCAGCAGTAACCCTCAGGGGGACAGCACAGATACGCAGTATTTT.

This clonotype was observed at least ten times. DNA of the CDR3: TGTGCCAGCAGCTTAGCGCGGTTATCCGGAAACACCATATATTTT. It is translated as CASSLARLSGNTIYF. This chain connects TRBV7-8 to TRBJ1-3; D gene unclear. Germline V gives CDR1 SGHVS, CDR2 FQNEAQ. The V end lost 0 bases, the J end lost 4 bases, and 10 bases lay between the germline ends. The CDR3 consists of 15 residues.

CDR3 sequence reads: CASSKGSFNTEAFF. The CDR3 nucleotides read TGTGCCAGCAGCAAAGGGTCTTTTAACACTGAAGCTTTCTTT. The chain links TRBV21-1 to TRBJ1-1. TRBV21-1 is a recognized pseudogene. This CDR3 comprises 14 residues.

This chain links TRBV21-1 with TRBJ1-6; the DNA was not used to check the table's D call, TRBD1. TRBV21-1 is shown as a pseudogene. The CDR3 is 16 residues long. The CDR3 loop is CASRPPRGRGNSPLHF. The CDR3 DNA is TGTGCCAGCAGGCCCCCCCGGGGCAGGGGAAATTCACCCCTCCACTTT.

This clonotype was found a few times. The chain joins TRBV5-1 to TRBJ1-1, with unresolved D. V gave up 2 bases and J gave up 7 bases, with 9 bases separating them. Germline V gives CDR1 SGHRS, CDR2 YFSETQ. The CDR3 spans 12 residues. CDR3 nucleotide sequence: TGCGCCAGCAGCTTCTCAGGTGATGAAGCTTTCTTT. It encodes CASSFSGDEAFF.

This rearrangement joins TRBV5-1 to TRBJ2-3, with 13 positions matching TRBD2. V lost 4 bases to trimming and J lost 3 bases; unmatched junction nucleotides: 5. CDR3 length: 16 residues. Germline CDR1 is SGHRS and CDR2 is YFSETQ. For the CDR3, the DNA is TGCGCCAGCAGCCCTCTGACTAGCGGGGGGACAGATACGCAGTATTTT. This translates into CASSPLTSGGTDTQYF.

The genes are TRBV25-1 and TRBJ2-6; D possibly corresponds to TRBD1 (6 bases). Germline V gene sequence: CDR1 MGHDK, CDR2 SYGVNS. Trimming took off 6 bases at V and 0 bases at J, with 21 bases between the two ends. The CDR3 extends over 19 amino acids. Here the CDR3 reads CASSPRMDRTFSGANVLTF. DNA of the CDR3: TGTGCCAGCAGCCCGCGGATGGACAGAACCTTCTCTGGGGCCAACGTCCTGACTTTC. Full variable domain (missing parts from reference TRBV25-1 and TRBJ2-6): EADIYQTPRYLVIGTGKKITLECSQTMGHDKMYWYQQDPGMELHLIHYSYGVNSTEKGDLSSESTVSRIRTEHFPLTLESARPSHTSQYLCASSPRMDRTFSGANVLTFGAGSRLTVL.

The V and J genes are TRBV20-1 and TRBJ1-5; possible D gene TRBD1, 6 bases. V was clipped by 4 bases and J by 7 bases, with 20 bases between them. Germline CDR1 reads DFQATT; CDR2 reads SNEGSKA (reference sequence). This CDR3 contains 15 residues. The CDR3 DNA sequence: TGCAGTGCTACGGCCGGGACAAACTTCGTCCAGCCCCAGCATTTT. Translation: CSATAGTNFVQPQHF.

The sample holds many counts of this clonotype. The chain recombines TRBV27 with TRBJ1-5; weak D call: TRBD1 (5 bases). CDR3 size: 15 residues. Looked up from germline, CDR1 is MNHEY and CDR2 is SMNVEV (reference sequence). Trimming removed 2 bases at V and 0 bases at J, with 8 bases between. CDR3: CASSLAGNSNQPQHF. The CDR3 coding sequence is TGTGCCAGCAGTTTAGCAGGGAATAGCAATCAGCCCCAGCATTTT.

The V call is TRBV12-3 or TRBV12-4, the J call TRBJ2-4; possible D gene TRBD1, 5 bases. Trimming removed 5 bases at V and 0 bases at J, with 17 bases between. This CDR3 contains 17 residues. CDR3: CASSPVGKGLAKNIQYF. The DNA for the CDR3 is TGTGCCAGCAGTCCCGTGGGGAAGGGGTTAGCCAAAAACATTCAGTACTTC.

This clonotype came up a few times. J is TRBJ2-3 and V is TRBV7-2, with D unresolved. V was cut by 1 base and J by 7 bases, with 12 bases left in between. Germline-derived CDR1 and CDR2 are SGHTA and FQGNSA. CDR3 size: 14 residues. This CDR3 reads CASSLEALVNTQYF. CDR3 nucleotides: TGTGCCAGCAGCTTAGAAGCGCTAGTAAATACGCAGTATTTT.

The rearrangement links TRBV10-3 to TRBJ2-7; a weak D match, TRBD1 (6 bases). Germline CDR1 is ENHRY and CDR2 is SYGVKD. This CDR3 spans 14 amino acids. V was shortened by 8 bases and J by 0 bases, with 14 bases between the two germline ends. The CDR3 region is CAIGYRDNSYEQYF. In nucleotides, the CDR3 is TGTGCCATCGGCTACCGGGACAACTCCTACGAGCAGTACTTC.

The rearrangement uses TRBV7-2 and TRBJ2-7; D may be TRBD1 or TRBD2 (7 bases each). The ends were cut back, 4 bases at V and 2 bases at J, with 15 bases in the middle. The length of the CDR3 is 15 residues. Germline V CDR1 and CDR2: SGHTA, FQGNSA. CDR3 region: CASSSGGARTYEQYF. The CDR3 bases are TGTGCCAGCAGCTCAGGGGGGGCCCGAACCTACGAGCAGTACTTC.

The V gene is TRBV25-1, the J gene TRBJ1-4; no definite D call. Deletions cut 8 bases from V and 7 bases from J, with 14 bases between. Germline V gives CDR1 MGHDK, CDR2 SYGVNS. The CDR3 length is 13 residues. This CDR3 is CASRTTGFEKLFF. The CDR3 DNA follows: TGTGCCAGCCGAACGACGGGGTTTGAAAAACTGTTTTTT.

This chain links TRBV19 with TRBJ1-2, with TRBD1 matching 9 bases. The CDR3 is 15 residues long. CDR1 is LNHDA and CDR2 is SQIVND in the germline V gene (reference sequence). Trimming removed 3 bases from V and 4 bases from J; junction bases left unmatched: 6. The CDR3 loop reads CASSIRDRVTYGYTF. CDR3 sequence (DNA): TGTGCCAGTAGTATCCGGGACAGGGTCACCTATGGCTACACCTTC.

The chain combines TRBV9 with TRBJ1-1, with D uncertain. CDR1 is SGDLS, CDR2 YYNGEE, per germline. Trimming took off 4 bases at V and 10 bases at J, with 11 bases between the two ends. The CDR3 is 11 amino acids. Written as DNA, the CDR3 is TGTGCCAGCAGCTCCCCCGGACGAGCTTTCTTT. It yields the protein CASSSPGRAFF.

The chain carries TRBV29-1 and TRBJ1-1; 8 nucleotides align to TRBD1. Germline V CDR1 and CDR2: SQVTM, ANQGSEA. The CDR3 is 15 amino acids. V was pared by 6 bases and J by 7 bases, with 16 bases of the junction left unmatched. The CDR3 sequence is CSVGGTGGSLFEAFF. The CDR3 region has the DNA TGCAGCGTGGGAGGGACAGGAGGGTCTCTTTTTGAAGCTTTCTTT.

This clonotype came up once. A single base separates this from a much larger clone, so it may be a read error. The genes are TRBV5-1 and TRBJ2-2, with D possibly matching TRBD1 (5 bases). CDR1 is SGHRS and CDR2 is YFSETQ in the germline V gene. The CDR3 is 13 amino acids. With 9 bases removed from V and 1 base from J, the gap between germline ends came to 10 bases. CDR3 nucleotide sequence: TGCGCCACCAGGGCAGAGAACACCGGGGAGCTGTTTTTT. It encodes CATRAENTGELFF.

The chain combines TRBV11-2 with TRBJ2-5, with 11 nucleotides matching TRBD2. J was trimmed by 5 bases and V by 1 base; bases with no gene match: 0. The CDR3 loop spans 14 amino acids. In germline, CDR1 is SGHAT, CDR2 FQNNGV. The CDR3 DNA reads TGTGCCAGCAGCTTAGTAGCGGGAGGGGAGACCCAGTACTTC. It is translated as CASSLVAGGETQYF.

The chain employs TRBV6-1 and TRBJ1-1; 9 nucleotides agree with TRBD1. The CDR3 totals 13 residues. The V segment lost 6 bases and the J segment 7 bases; nucleotides outside the gene matches: 6. Germline CDR1 is MNHNS and CDR2 is SASEGT. CDR3 residues: CASRETGGLEAFF. The CDR3 DNA is TGTGCCAGCAGGGAGACAGGGGGGCTTGAAGCTTTCTTT.

The V and J genes are TRBV5-1 and TRBJ2-1, with D perhaps TRBD2 (6 bases). With 0 bases removed from V and 8 bases from J, the gap between germline ends came to 12 bases. Germline CDR1 is SGHRS and CDR2 is YFSETQ. The CDR3 consists of 14 residues. In DNA form, the CDR3 reads TGCGCCAGCAGCTTGGGGCTAGCGAGGGATGAGCAGTTCTTC. The encoded protein is CASSLGLARDEQFF.